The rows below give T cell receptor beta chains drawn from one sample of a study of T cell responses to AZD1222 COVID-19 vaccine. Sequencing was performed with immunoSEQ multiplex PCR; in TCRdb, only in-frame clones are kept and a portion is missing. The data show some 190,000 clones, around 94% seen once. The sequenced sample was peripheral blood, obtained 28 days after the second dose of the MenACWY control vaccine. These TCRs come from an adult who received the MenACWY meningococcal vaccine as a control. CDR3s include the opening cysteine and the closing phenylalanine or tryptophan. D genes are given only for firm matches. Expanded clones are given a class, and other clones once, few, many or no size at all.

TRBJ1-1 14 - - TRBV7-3 TGTGCCAGCAGCCCCTCACAGGGCCGGACTGAAGCTTTCTTT CASSPSQGRTEAFF
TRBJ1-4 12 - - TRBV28 TGTGCCAGCAGTTTTGTGTTGGAAAAACTGTTTTTT CASSFVLEKLFF
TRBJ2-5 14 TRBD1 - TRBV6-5 TGTGCCACCGCAGGAGACAGGGGGCGTGCGACCCAGTACTTC CATAGDRGRATQYF
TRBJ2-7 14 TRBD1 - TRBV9 TGTGCCAGCAGCCCCACGCAGGGGGTCGACGAGCAGTACTTC CASSPTQGVDEQYF
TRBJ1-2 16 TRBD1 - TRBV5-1 TGCGCCAGCAGCTTGACGGGACAGGGGGCTGTCTATGGCTACACCTTC CASSLTGQGAVYGYTF
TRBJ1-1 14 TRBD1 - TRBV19 TGTGCCAGTAGTATACAGGGGGCGGCGGCTGAAGCTTTCTTT CASSIQGAAAEAFF
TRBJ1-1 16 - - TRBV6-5 TGTGCCAGCAGTTACTCGGAGGTATTCATGAACACTGAAGCTTTCTTT CASSYSEVFMNTEAFF
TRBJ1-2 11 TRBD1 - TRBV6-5 TGTGCCAGTCGACAGGGGAATGGCTACACCTTC CASRQGNGYTF
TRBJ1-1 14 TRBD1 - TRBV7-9 TGTGCCAGCAGCTGGGACAGCCTTGACACTGAAGCTTTCTTT CASSWDSLDTEAFF
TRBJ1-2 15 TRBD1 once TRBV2 TGTGCCAGCAGTCCTGGACAGGGAGGGATCTATGGCTACACCTTC CASSPGQGGIYGYTF
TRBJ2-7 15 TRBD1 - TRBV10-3 TGTGCCATCAGTGGTGAATGGGACAGACTCTACGAGCAGTACTTC CAISGEWDRLYEQYF
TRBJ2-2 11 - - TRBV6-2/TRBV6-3 TGTGCCAGCAGTAGGGCCGGGGAGCTGTTTTTT CASSRAGELFF
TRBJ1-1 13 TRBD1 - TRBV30 TGTGCCTGGACTTTACAGGGGTGGACTGAAGCTTTCTTT CAWTLQGWTEAFF
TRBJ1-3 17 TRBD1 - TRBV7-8 TGTGCCAGCAGCCCAACCCGGACAGGCTTGGGCGGAAACACCATATATTTT CASSPTRTGLGGNTIYF
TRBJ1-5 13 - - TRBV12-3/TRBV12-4 TGTGCCAGCAGTCCCCTCGGTTATCAGCCCCAGCATTTT CASSPLGYQPQHF
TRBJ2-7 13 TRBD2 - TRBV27 TGTGCCACCAAACTAGCGGGAGTTGACGAGCAGTACTTC CATKLAGVDEQYF
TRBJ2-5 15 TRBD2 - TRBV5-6 TGTGCCAGCAGTTCTCGACTAGCGGGGGAAGAGACCCAGTACTTC CASSSRLAGEETQYF
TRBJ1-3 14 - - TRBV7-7 TGTGCTAGCAGCCCGACCTACTACGGAAACACCATATATTTT CASSPTYYGNTIYF
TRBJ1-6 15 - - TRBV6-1 TGTGCCAGCAGTGATGGTGTCAGCTTTAATTCACCCCTCCACTTT CASSDGVSFNSPLHF
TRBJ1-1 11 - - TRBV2 TGTGCCAGTACATATATCACTGAAGCTTTCTTT CASTYITEAFF
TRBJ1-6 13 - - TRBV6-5 TGTGCCAGCGGATACAGGGATAATTCACCCCTCCACTTT CASGYRDNSPLHF
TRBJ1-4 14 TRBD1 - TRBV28 TGTGCCAGCAGTTCCCGGGACAGCAATGAAAAACTGTTTTTT CASSSRDSNEKLFF
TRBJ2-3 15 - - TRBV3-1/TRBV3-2 TGTGCCAGCAGCCAAGGTGGGGACGGCACAGATACGCAGTATTTT CASSQGGDGTDTQYF
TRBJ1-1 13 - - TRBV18 TGTGCCAGCTCACCAAGGTCCAACACTGAAGCTTTCTTT CASSPRSNTEAFF